This TCR beta chain was captured by sequencing in a study of blood T cell repertoires in COVID-19. Study background: There were acute and convalescent COVID-19 samples, and they came from the United States, Italy and Spain. The analysed material was cDNA or gDNA that came from T cells, B-cell-depleted T cells, or PBMCs.

The sample holds one count of this clone. Methods used by the authors: By means of reference gene primer amplification, nucleated cell counts were estimated. Produced via immunoSEQ multiplex PCR; TCRdb's table is partial and in-frame only. V, J and clone size are those of that table, while D and trimming were read from the DNA. Of around 230,000 clones listed, less than 90% were seen once; the top ten hold 0.72%. Germline V CDR1 and CDR2: SGDLS, YYNGEE. This CDR3 has 13 amino acids. V shed 0 bases and J shed 6 bases, with 7 bases lying between them. The sample taken for sequencing was peripheral blood. The TCR originated in a man between 35 and 55 years old with acute or convalescent COVID-19. The rearrangement links TRBV9 to TRBJ2-1; no definite D call. For the CDR3, the DNA is TGTGCCAGCAGCGTAGGAGGCGGCAATGAGCAGTTCTTC. Its protein is CASSVGGGNEQFF.